The 12 T cell receptor beta chains in this list originate from one sample, sequenced in a study of OX40 agonist ivuxolimab in advanced cancers. Here immunoSEQ multiplex PCR was the method, and the copy in TCRdb shows in-frame clones only, minus some. The sample lists about 48,000 clones; 70% to 90% were seen once. The material sequenced was CD4+ or CD8+ T cells sorted from blood, taken in a trial of the OX40 agonist ivuxolimab. The source of these receptors is an adult with an advanced solid tumor such as melanoma, head and neck, liver or kidney cancer.

CDR3: CASSGRPRLQSRANVLTF. CDR3 nucleotide sequence: TGTGCCAGCAGTGGTCGGCCTCGGCTACAAAGTCGGGCCAACGTCCTGACTTTC. The V and J genes are TRBV27 and TRBJ2-6, with D unclear. The V end lost 5 bases, the J end lost 5 bases, and 22 bases lay between the germline ends. The CDR3 loop spans 18 amino acids. Per germline, CDR1 MNHEY and CDR2 SMNVEV (reference sequence).

The chain links TRBV30 to TRBJ2-5, with D unresolved. CDR3 length equals 11 residues. V lost 1 base and J lost 10, with 10 bases in between. Germline V gene data show CDR1 as GTSNPN and CDR2 as SVGIG (reference sequence). CDR3 DNA sequence: TGTGCCTGGAGTGCCCCCCAGAGCCAGTACTTC. It codes for CAWSAPQSQYF.

The chain couples TRBV5-4 to TRBJ1-1; D possibly corresponds to TRBD1 (5 bases). The CDR3 is 15 residues long. Trimming removed 0 bases at V and 9 bases at J, with 18 bases between. Germline loops: CDR1 SGHNT, CDR2 YYREEE (reference sequence). The CDR3 DNA reads as TGTGCCAGCAGCTTGGGGGGCGGGGGTTCGCTCCAAGCTTTCTTT. Its protein product is CASSLGGGGSLQAFF. The full variable domain, its missing parts supplied by reference TRBV5-4 and TRBJ1-1, is ETGVTQSPTHLIKTRGQQVTLRCSSQSGHNTVSWYQQALGQGPQFIFQYYREEENGRGNFPPRFSGLQFPNYSSELNVNALELDDSALYLCASSLGGGGSLQAFFGQGTRLTVV.

The rearrangement joins TRBV6-5 to TRBJ1-5, with TRBD1 matching 7 bases. This CDR3 is 13 amino acids long. Germline-derived CDR1 and CDR2 are MNHEY and SVGAGI. Losses at the gene ends were 7 bases for V and 7 bases for J; bases not matched to a gene: 7. The CDR3 nucleotides are TGTGCCAGCAATCCCCTACAGGGGCAGCCCCAGCATTTT. This codes for CASNPLQGQPQHF.

V is TRBV7-6 and J is TRBJ2-7; TRBD2 agrees at 10 bases. With 5 bases clipped from V and 0 bases from J, the junction kept 4 bases outside the gene matches. CDR3 length: 15 residues. CDR1 is SGHVS and CDR2 is FNYEAQ in the germline V gene. Here the CDR3 DNA reads TGTGCCAGCAGCCTACTAGCGGGGAGCTCCTACGAGCAGTACTTC. Its protein product is CASSLLAGSSYEQYF.

The chain links TRBV15 to TRBJ2-6, with no clear D. The CDR3 loop spans 15 amino acids. V was shortened by 3 bases and J by 0 bases, with 6 bases between the two germline ends. Germline V lookup: CDR1 LNHNV, CDR2 YYDKDF (reference sequence). DNA for the CDR3: TGTGCCACCAGCAGCGGCCTCTCTGGGGCCAACGTCCTGACTTTC. Translating it yields CATSSGLSGANVLTF.

V usage is TRBV5-4 and J usage is TRBJ1-1, with TRBD1 as a possible D gene (6 bases). V lost 4 bases to trimming and J lost 0 bases, with 16 bases between them. Germline CDR1 SGHNT, CDR2 YYREEE (reference sequence). This CDR3 is built from 16 residues. In DNA, the CDR3 is TGTGCCAGCAGCCAGGCCCAGGGGTTAGTGAACACTGAAGCTTTCTTT. Protein: CASSQAQGLVNTEAFF.

In DNA, the CDR3 is TGTGCCAGAAGCCCATGGGACTATCCCTCCTACGAGCAGTACTTC. Encoded protein: CARSPWDYPSYEQYF. The rearrangement joins TRBV5-3 to TRBJ2-7; 7 bases fit TRBD2. TRBV5-3 is given ORF status, its function remaining uncertain. The CDR3 covers 15 residues. J lost 0 bases, V lost 4 bases, and 7 bases had no gene match.

The genes are TRBV10-3 and TRBJ2-3, with 9 bases identical to TRBD2. This CDR3 region has 15 residues. CDR1 is ENHRY, CDR2 SYGVKD, per germline. After removal of 7 bases from V and 3 bases from J, the junction contained 8 bases not matched to a gene. CDR3 amino acids: CAIKAGGVMTDTQYF. The CDR3 DNA sequence: TGTGCCATCAAAGCGGGGGGCGTCATGACAGATACGCAGTATTTT.

The chain carries TRBV5-1 and TRBJ2-7; 11 bases map to TRBD2. The J segment lost 3 bases and the V segment lost 0 bases, leaving 2 bases of the junction unmatched. The germline V gene encodes CDR1 SGHRS and CDR2 YFSETQ. The CDR3 extends over 15 amino acids. The CDR3 here is CASSLALAGVYEQYF. CDR3 in DNA: TGCGCCAGCAGCTTGGCACTAGCGGGGGTCTACGAGCAGTACTTC. Using reference TRBV5-1 and TRBJ2-7 for the parts outside the CDR3, the full variable domain is KAGVTQTPRYLIKTRGQQVTLSCSPISGHRSVSWYQQTPGQGLQFLFEYFSETQRNKGNFPGRFSGRQFSNSRSEMNVSTLELGDSALYLCASSLALAGVYEQYFGPGTRLTVT.

This chain links TRBV2 with TRBJ2-1; D is possibly TRBD2 (7 bases). Trimming pared 6 bases from V and 7 bases from J, leaving 19 bases between. This CDR3 is 15 amino acids long. The germline gives CDR1 SNHLY, CDR2 FYNNEI. The CDR3 DNA follows: TGTGCCAGCAGGGGCGGAGGGGGGGGCAAGAATGAGCAGTTCTTC. Encoded protein: CASRGGGGGKNEQFF.

This sequence joins TRBV19 and TRBJ2-5; D is perhaps TRBD1 (6 bases). Per the germline V gene, CDR1 is LNHDA and CDR2 is SQIVND (reference sequence). The CDR3 is made up of 14 amino acids. Trimming removed 2 bases from V and 2 bases from J, with 9 bases in between. The CDR3 reads CASSISDSQETQYF. CDR3 sequence (DNA): TGTGCCAGTAGTATATCGGACAGTCAAGAGACCCAGTACTTC. The full variable domain, rest sourced from reference TRBV19 and TRBJ2-5, is DGGITQSPKYLFRKEGQNVTLSCEQNLNHDAMYWYRQDPGQGLRLIYYSQIVNDFQKGDIAEGYSVSREKKESFPLTVTSAQKNPTAFYLCASSISDSQETQYFGPGTRLLVL.